The 10 T cell receptor beta chains below were found in one sample sequenced in a study of cytomegalovirus exposure and HLA in healthy donors. The PCR employed 60 Vbeta primers together with 13 Jbeta primers. Repertoires were generated with immunoSEQ multiplex PCR, while TCRdb's copy carries only in-frame clones and drops some. The table includes about 110,000 clones, roughly 73% detected once. Sequences were obtained from PBMCs. The receptors were gathered from a man aged 35-49 years in good health and CMV-seronegative.

The chain uses TRBV6-4 and TRBJ1-3; possibly TRBD1 for D (5 bases). Germline CDR1 MRHNA, CDR2 SNTAGT. V lost 6 bases and J 2 bases, leaving 17 bases between the germline ends. CDR3 size: 16 residues. The CDR3 region is CASSGGRESTGNTIYF. CDR3 coding DNA: TGTGCCAGCAGCGGGGGACGGGAAAGTACTGGAAACACCATATATTTT.

This clone was found once. The chain combines TRBV27 with TRBJ2-5; 9 positions match TRBD1. The end of the DNA aligns better with TRBJ2-7, so the J call may be wrong. CDR1 and CDR2 (germline): MNHEY, SMNVEV (reference sequence). The CDR3 has 16 residues. Here the CDR3 DNA reads TGTGCCAGCAGACAAGATACAGGGGGCGCCTCCTACGAGCAGTACTTC. Amino acids: CASRQDTGGASYEQYF.

CDR3 sequence (DNA): TGTGCCAGTAGTTTCCTGGACAGCTACTATGGCTACACCTTC. Protein: CASSFLDSYYGYTF. V usage is TRBV19 and J usage is TRBJ1-2; weak D call: TRBD1 (6 bases). Trimming took 5 bases from V and 3 from J, leaving 13 bases between them. There are 14 residues in the CDR3. CDR1 is LNHDA, CDR2 SQIVND, per germline (reference sequence).

This clone was observed once. This sequence joins TRBV29-1 and TRBJ2-3, with D maybe TRBD2 (5 bases). Trimming removed 5 bases at V and 1 base at J, with 13 bases between. Germline V gene data show CDR1 as SQVTM and CDR2 as ANQGSEA. CDR3 length equals 14 residues. The CDR3 region is CSVTREVGTDTQYF. CDR3 DNA: TGCAGCGTTACTAGAGAGGTCGGCACAGATACGCAGTATTTT.

The gene calls are TRBV7-2 and TRBJ2-3, with 11 bases identical to TRBD2. The germline V gene has CDR1 SGHTA and CDR2 FQGNSA. Trimming cost V 3 bases and J 6 bases; bases outside gene matches: 2. The CDR3 spans 14 residues. CDR3 in amino acids: CASSFASGGDTQYF. The CDR3 DNA follows: TGTGCCAGCAGCTTTGCTAGCGGGGGGGATACGCAGTATTTT. The whole variable domain, filled in from reference TRBV7-2 and TRBJ2-3, reads GAGVSQSPSNKVTEKGKDVELRCDPISGHTALYWYRQSLGQGLEFLIYFQGNSAPDKSGLPSDRFSAERTGGSVSTLTIQRTQQEDSAVYLCASSFASGGDTQYFGPGTRLTVL.

The rearrangement joins TRBV5-1 to TRBJ1-4; 8 positions match TRBD1. J lost 8 bases, V lost 0 bases, and 3 bases had no gene match. Germline values: CDR1 SGHRS, CDR2 YFSETQ. This CDR3 is built from 14 residues. CDR3 residues: CASSLAGGGEKLFF. Written as DNA, the CDR3 is TGCGCCAGCAGCTTGGCAGGGGGCGGAGAAAAACTGTTTTTT.

The CDR3 bases are TGTGCCAGCAGCCTCCCAGGGTTTCGTGAGACCCAGTACTTC. The encoded protein is CASSLPGFRETQYF. The chain joins TRBV9 to TRBJ2-5, with a tentative D call TRBD1 (5 bases). The CDR3 runs 14 residues. Trimming left V 4 bases short and J 5 bases short, with 15 bases between. The germline gives CDR1 SGDLS, CDR2 YYNGEE. Variable domain in full (rest from reference TRBV9 and TRBJ2-5): DSGVTQTPKHLITATGQRVTLRCSPRSGDLSVYWYQQSLDQGLQFLIQYYNGEERAKGNILERFSAQQFPDLHSELNLSSLELGDSALYFCASSLPGFRETQYFGPGTRLLVL.

The chain is built from TRBV19 and TRBJ1-2, with D unclear. Germline V gene sequence: CDR1 LNHDA, CDR2 SQIVND (reference sequence). The CDR3 contains 16 residues. Trimming took 7 bases from V and 0 from J, leaving 18 bases between them. The CDR3 is CASIRNEGRANYGYTF. CDR3 coding DNA: TGTGCCAGTATACGTAATGAGGGCCGTGCTAACTATGGCTACACCTTC. Looking up the rest from reference TRBV19 and TRBJ1-2 gives the full variable domain: DGGITQSPKYLFRKEGQNVTLSCEQNLNHDAMYWYRQDPGQGLRLIYYSQIVNDFQKGDIAEGYSVSREKKESFPLTVTSAQKNPTAFYLCASIRNEGRANYGYTFGSGTRLTVV.

The genes are TRBV11-2 and TRBJ2-7; D possibly corresponds to TRBD1 (5 bases). This CDR3 has 14 amino acids. Per the germline V gene, CDR1 is SGHAT and CDR2 is FQNNGV. V shed 5 bases and J shed 5 bases, with 16 bases lying between them. For the CDR3, the DNA is TGTGCCAGCAGCGTAGGACCAGGGCCCCACGAGCAGTACTTC. Translation: CASSVGPGPHEQYF.

In its sample, this clone was seen once. This sequence joins TRBV18 and TRBJ1-1, with 9 bases fitting TRBD1. CDR1 KGHSH and CDR2 LQKENI come from the germline V gene. The V gene end was trimmed by 6 bases and the J gene end by 7 bases; junction bases not matched to a gene: 6. The CDR3 is 13 residues long. The CDR3 region is CASSPRQGDEAFF. The CDR3 DNA is TGTGCCAGCTCCCCTAGACAGGGGGATGAAGCTTTCTTT.